This T cell receptor beta chain was documented in a study of blood T cell repertoires in COVID-19. This table comes from immunoSEQ multiplex PCR, and its TCRdb copy is limited to in-frame clones, with some not included. The table shows about 110,000 clones, with around nine tenths occurring only once. Sequencing was carried out using peripheral blood. The TCR was taken from a woman in her twenties or thirties with acute or convalescent COVID-19.

This chain's CDR3 is CAWSPSTNYGYTF. The CDR3 DNA sequence: TGTGCCTGGAGTCCCAGTACTAACTATGGCTACACCTTC. The chain has TRBV30 and TRBJ1-2; D remains unclear. V gave up 2 bases and J gave up 0 bases, with 7 bases separating them. The CDR3 is 13 residues long. Germline CDR1 is GTSNPN and CDR2 is SVGIG (reference sequence).